In this sample, the clone carrying this T cell receptor beta chain turned up a few times. Its specificity is unknown. Profiled with immunoSEQ multiplex PCR; TCRdb holds only in-frame clones, not every one. The sample carries about 64,000 clones, 74% recorded once. The CDR3 extends over 13 amino acids. The germline V gene has CDR1 SQVTM and CDR2 ANQGSEA. J lost 6 bases, V lost 4 bases, and 7 bases had no gene match. The data stem from a study of a mutant IDH1 vaccine in newly diagnosed glioma. Whole-study context: The study started vaccination 4-6 weeks after radiotherapy alone, or with temozolomide cycles. Treated patients, averaging roughly 40 years, were around 62% male and about 40% female.

Time point indicated: week 35, safety follow-up. Each dose delivered 300 ug of mutant IDH1 20-mer peptide subcutaneously with imiquimod. Broader study findings: A vaccine-induced immune response developed in 93.3% of the patients.

The chain has TRBV29-1 and TRBJ2-7, with 9 bases that match TRBD1. The receptor was derived from a man aged 45 to 65 with glioma. The material sequenced was PBMCs, taken from a glioma patient whose treatment included an IDH1 peptide vaccine. The CDR3 nucleotides read TGCAGCGTTGGGGGGGGACAGGGAGCCGAGCAGTACTTC. This encodes CSVGGGQGAEQYF.